This is a list of T cell receptor beta chains from one sample in a study of blood T cell repertoires in COVID-19. Data came from immunoSEQ multiplex PCR; TCRdb stores just in-frame clones and leaves some out. In the table there are 150,000 to 250,000 clones, 90% to 95% of which are singletons. Material: peripheral blood. These receptor sequences come from a young man with COVID-19, enrolled during active disease. Both conserved end residues are part of each CDR3. The order of the fields is V gene, D gene, clone size, J gene, CDR3 DNA, CDR3 protein. D genes are given only for firm matches. Some rows mark clone size as missing; the rest say once, few, many or name a class of expanded clone.

v_gene: TRBV2
d_gene: TRBD2
abundance: .
j_gene: TRBJ2-5
CDR3nt: TGTGCCAGCAGTGACGGGGGGGGTCTGGAGACCCAGTACTTC
CDR3aa: CASSDGGGLETQYF

v_gene: TRBV7-2
d_gene: .
abundance: .
j_gene: TRBJ2-3
CDR3nt: TGTGCCAGCAGCCAAGAACTTCGCGAGGATACGCAGTATTTT
CDR3aa: CASSQELREDTQYF

v_gene: TRBV3-1/TRBV3-2
d_gene: .
abundance: .
j_gene: TRBJ2-2
CDR3nt: TGTGCCAGCAGCCAAGGGCCTTCGAACACCGGGGAGCTGTTTTTT
CDR3aa: CASSQGPSNTGELFF

v_gene: TRBV9
d_gene: TRBD1
abundance: .
j_gene: TRBJ1-2
CDR3nt: TGTGCCAGCAGCGTAGCCGCACAGGGGACCCATTCCGACTATGGCTACACCTTC
CDR3aa: CASSVAAQGTHSDYGYTF

v_gene: TRBV19
d_gene: .
abundance: .
j_gene: TRBJ1-4
CDR3nt: TGTGCCAGTAGTCCCTACCGTAATGAAAAACTGTTTTTT
CDR3aa: CASSPYRNEKLFF

v_gene: TRBV5-7
d_gene: .
abundance: .
j_gene: TRBJ1-3
CDR3nt: TGTGCCAGCAGCTCCCGTTTGGAGTCTGGAAACACCATATATTTT
CDR3aa: CASSSRLESGNTIYF

v_gene: TRBV9
d_gene: TRBD1
abundance: .
j_gene: TRBJ1-1
CDR3nt: TGTGCCAGCAGTACCCAGGGGGATACTGAAGCTTTCTTT
CDR3aa: CASSTQGDTEAFF

v_gene: TRBV10-3
d_gene: .
abundance: .
j_gene: TRBJ2-1
CDR3nt: TGTGCCATCAGTGAGAGAGACAGATCCTACAATGAGCAGTTCTTC
CDR3aa: CAISERDRSYNEQFF

v_gene: TRBV9
d_gene: .
abundance: once
j_gene: TRBJ1-6
CDR3nt: TGTGCCAGCAGCCGGCGCGGGGATAATTCACCCCTCCACTTT
CDR3aa: CASSRRGDNSPLHF

v_gene: TRBV5-4
d_gene: .
abundance: .
j_gene: TRBJ2-3
CDR3nt: TGTGCCAGCAGCCCAGGAACTCCACAAGCTAGCACAGATACGCAGTATTTT
CDR3aa: CASSPGTPQASTDTQYF

v_gene: TRBV10-3
d_gene: TRBD1
abundance: once
j_gene: TRBJ1-1
CDR3nt: TGTGCCATCAGTCCAGGGGGTTTAAACACTGAAGCTTTCTTT
CDR3aa: CAISPGGLNTEAFF

v_gene: TRBV27
d_gene: TRBD1
abundance: .
j_gene: TRBJ1-2
CDR3nt: TGTGCCAGCAGTTTGTATGACAGGGGATATGGCTACACCTTC
CDR3aa: CASSLYDRGYGYTF

v_gene: TRBV5-6
d_gene: .
abundance: .
j_gene: TRBJ1-2
CDR3nt: TGTGCCAGCAGCTTGTATCAGGCTGGCTACACCTTC
CDR3aa: CASSLYQAGYTF

v_gene: TRBV5-4
d_gene: .
abundance: .
j_gene: TRBJ2-5
CDR3nt: TGTGCCAGCAGCTCTCGACAGGAGGCACAGGCCCAGTACTTC
CDR3aa: CASSSRQEAQAQYF

v_gene: TRBV7-9
d_gene: .
abundance: .
j_gene: TRBJ1-3
CDR3nt: TGTGCCAGCAGCCCTTCCGGAAACACCATATATTTT
CDR3aa: CASSPSGNTIYF

v_gene: TRBV12-3/TRBV12-4
d_gene: .
abundance: .
j_gene: TRBJ1-2
CDR3nt: TGTGCCAGCAGTTTAGTAGGGAGTCGTAGGTACACCTTC
CDR3aa: CASSLVGSRRYTF

v_gene: TRBV11-2
d_gene: TRBD2
abundance: .
j_gene: TRBJ2-7
CDR3nt: TGTGCCAGCAGCCTATTAGCGGGGGGTTACGAGCAGTACTTC
CDR3aa: CASSLLAGGYEQYF

v_gene: TRBV18
d_gene: TRBD1
abundance: .
j_gene: TRBJ2-1
CDR3nt: TGTGCCAGCTCACTCCGGGACAGACCAAACAATGAGCAGTTCTTC
CDR3aa: CASSLRDRPNNEQFF

v_gene: TRBV6-5
d_gene: .
abundance: .
j_gene: TRBJ1-2
CDR3nt: TGTGCCAGCAGAGGGAGGGACCCGGGGTATGGCTACACCTTC
CDR3aa: CASRGRDPGYGYTF

v_gene: TRBV10-3
d_gene: TRBD1
abundance: .
j_gene: TRBJ1-4
CDR3nt: TGTGCCATCCAGGGGGCGGGTAATGAAAAACTGTTTTTT
CDR3aa: CAIQGAGNEKLFF

v_gene: TRBV27
d_gene: TRBD1
abundance: .
j_gene: TRBJ2-7
CDR3nt: TGTGCCAGCAGTTTAGGGGCAGGGGGTTACAACGAGCAGTACTTC
CDR3aa: CASSLGAGGYNEQYF

v_gene: TRBV5-1
d_gene: TRBD2
abundance: .
j_gene: TRBJ2-7
CDR3nt: TGCGCCAGCAGCTTGCTAGCGGGGGGGAACGAGCAGTACTTC
CDR3aa: CASSLLAGGNEQYF

v_gene: TRBV7-9
d_gene: .
abundance: .
j_gene: TRBJ1-2
CDR3nt: TGTGCCAGCAGCCGAGATGGCTACACCTTC
CDR3aa: CASSRDGYTF

v_gene: TRBV9
d_gene: .
abundance: .
j_gene: TRBJ2-3
CDR3nt: TGTGCCAGCAGCGTTTCTGTCCCTAGCACAGATACGCAGTATTTT
CDR3aa: CASSVSVPSTDTQYF

v_gene: TRBV4-1
d_gene: TRBD1
abundance: .
j_gene: TRBJ1-5
CDR3nt: TGCGCCAGCAGCCGGGACAGGGGAGATCAGCCCCAGCATTTT
CDR3aa: CASSRDRGDQPQHF

v_gene: TRBV5-6
d_gene: .
abundance: .
j_gene: TRBJ1-2
CDR3nt: TGTGCCAGCAGCTTTCGGGACTCTGGCAGGGGCTACACCTTC
CDR3aa: CASSFRDSGRGYTF

v_gene: TRBV6-5
d_gene: TRBD2
abundance: .
j_gene: TRBJ2-1
CDR3nt: TGTGCCAGCAGCCCGGGGACTAGCACGGACAATGAGCAGTTCTTC
CDR3aa: CASSPGTSTDNEQFF

v_gene: TRBV30
d_gene: TRBD1
abundance: .
j_gene: TRBJ1-1
CDR3nt: TGTGCCTGGAGTGTAGCAGGGGGCGGTTTGGGCACTGAAGCTTTCTTT
CDR3aa: CAWSVAGGGLGTEAFF

v_gene: TRBV4-1
d_gene: .
abundance: .
j_gene: TRBJ2-4
CDR3nt: TGCGCCAGCAGCCAAGATGAAGGGACTTATCAGTACTTC
CDR3aa: CASSQDEGTYQYF

v_gene: TRBV19
d_gene: TRBD2
abundance: .
j_gene: TRBJ2-5
CDR3nt: TGTGCCAGTAGTATCCTACTAGCGGGGGGAGGGGAGACCCAGTACTTC
CDR3aa: CASSILLAGGGETQYF

v_gene: TRBV3-1/TRBV3-2
d_gene: TRBD2
abundance: .
j_gene: TRBJ2-7
CDR3nt: TGTGCCAGCAGCCAACTCGGGACTAGCTTCTACGAGCAGTACTTC
CDR3aa: CASSQLGTSFYEQYF

v_gene: TRBV30
d_gene: .
abundance: .
j_gene: TRBJ1-5
CDR3nt: TGTGCCTGGAGCGGGGATAGCAATCAGCCCCAGCATTTT
CDR3aa: CAWSGDSNQPQHF

v_gene: TRBV18
d_gene: .
abundance: .
j_gene: TRBJ2-1
CDR3nt: TGTGCCAGCTCAACAGGGTCCTACAATGAGCAGTTCTTC
CDR3aa: CASSTGSYNEQFF

v_gene: TRBV6-5
d_gene: TRBD1
abundance: .
j_gene: TRBJ2-7
CDR3nt: TGTGCCAGCACCCGGACCGGGACAGTCTACGAGCAGTACTTC
CDR3aa: CASTRTGTVYEQYF

v_gene: TRBV4-1
d_gene: TRBD1
abundance: .
j_gene: TRBJ1-6
CDR3nt: TGCGCCAGCAGCCACCCGACAGGGGGGAATTCACCCCTCCACTTT
CDR3aa: CASSHPTGGNSPLHF

v_gene: TRBV6-5
d_gene: .
abundance: .
j_gene: TRBJ1-1
CDR3nt: TGTGCCAGCAGTTACCTTATATCCACTGAAGCTTTCTTT
CDR3aa: CASSYLISTEAFF

v_gene: TRBV7-2
d_gene: .
abundance: few
j_gene: TRBJ1-2
CDR3nt: TGTGCCAGCAGCTCACAGGGTTATGGCTACACCTTC
CDR3aa: CASSSQGYGYTF

v_gene: TRBV7-9
d_gene: TRBD2
abundance: .
j_gene: TRBJ2-3
CDR3nt: TGTGCCAGCAGCGAAACCGGGACTAGCGGAGATACGCAGTATTTT
CDR3aa: CASSETGTSGDTQYF

v_gene: TRBV27
d_gene: .
abundance: .
j_gene: TRBJ1-2
CDR3nt: TGTGCCAGCAGTCCTCCCGGGGGGTGGTATGGCTACACCTTC
CDR3aa: CASSPPGGWYGYTF

v_gene: TRBV13
d_gene: .
abundance: few
j_gene: TRBJ1-1
CDR3nt: TGTGCCAGCAGCCTACAAGGACAGACGAACACTGAAGCTTTCTTT
CDR3aa: CASSLQGQTNTEAFF

v_gene: TRBV24-1
d_gene: .
abundance: .
j_gene: TRBJ2-7
CDR3nt: TGTGCCACCAGTGATGGCAACACCTACGAGCAGTACTTC
CDR3aa: CATSDGNTYEQYF

v_gene: TRBV6-6
d_gene: .
abundance: .
j_gene: TRBJ2-7
CDR3nt: TGTGCCAGCAGTGCTCGGACAGCCCCCTACGAGCAGTACTTC
CDR3aa: CASSARTAPYEQYF

v_gene: TRBV5-4
d_gene: TRBD1
abundance: .
j_gene: TRBJ1-2
CDR3nt: TGTGCCAGCAGTACAGGGGAAGACTATGGCTACACCTTC
CDR3aa: CASSTGEDYGYTF

v_gene: TRBV5-1
d_gene: .
abundance: .
j_gene: TRBJ2-7
CDR3nt: TGCGCCAGCAGCCGAGACAGGGAGCAGTACTTC
CDR3aa: CASSRDREQYF

v_gene: TRBV18
d_gene: .
abundance: .
j_gene: TRBJ2-5
CDR3nt: TGTGCCAGCTCACCTCAGAACAGGGAGACCCAGTACTTC
CDR3aa: CASSPQNRETQYF

v_gene: TRBV5-1
d_gene: .
abundance: .
j_gene: TRBJ1-3
CDR3nt: TGCGCCAGCAGCTTGGACCCGGCAGGGCTATACTCTGGAAACACCATATATTTT
CDR3aa: CASSLDPAGLYSGNTIYF

v_gene: TRBV19
d_gene: .
abundance: .
j_gene: TRBJ1-2
CDR3nt: TGTGCCAGTACCTCGGTGTCAGGCGGGCGAAGAGGCTACACCTTC
CDR3aa: CASTSVSGGRRGYTF

v_gene: TRBV6-5
d_gene: TRBD1
abundance: .
j_gene: TRBJ1-2
CDR3nt: TGTGCCAGCAGGTCACAGGGGGCGTTAGGCTACACCTTC
CDR3aa: CASRSQGALGYTF

v_gene: TRBV14
d_gene: .
abundance: .
j_gene: TRBJ1-6
CDR3nt: TGTGCCAGCAGCCAAGCTAGGGGGTGGAATTCACCCCTCCACTTT
CDR3aa: CASSQARGWNSPLHF

v_gene: TRBV5-1
d_gene: .
abundance: .
j_gene: TRBJ1-2
CDR3nt: TGCGCCAGCAGCTTGGAGGGGCCGGGCTACACCTTC
CDR3aa: CASSLEGPGYTF

v_gene: TRBV7-2
d_gene: .
abundance: .
j_gene: TRBJ2-1
CDR3nt: TGTGCCAGCAGCTTTCTGGCTAGGGGGTACAATGAGCAGTTCTTC
CDR3aa: CASSFLARGYNEQFF

v_gene: TRBV13
d_gene: TRBD2
abundance: once
j_gene: TRBJ2-3
CDR3nt: TGTGCCAGCAGCTTAGGGGCCGGGGGGGCTTTCCCAGATACGCAGTATTTT
CDR3aa: CASSLGAGGAFPDTQYF

v_gene: TRBV7-2
d_gene: .
abundance: .
j_gene: TRBJ1-5
CDR3nt: TGTGCCAGCAGCTTAGAAAGTGGCAGACAGCCCCAGCATTTT
CDR3aa: CASSLESGRQPQHF

v_gene: TRBV6-5
d_gene: TRBD1
abundance: .
j_gene: TRBJ1-4
CDR3nt: TGTGCCAGCGACACAGGGGCGGGGAATGAAAAACTGTTTTTT
CDR3aa: CASDTGAGNEKLFF

v_gene: TRBV30
d_gene: .
abundance: .
j_gene: TRBJ1-3
CDR3nt: TGTGCCTGGAGTGTAGGCGGCTTCTCTGGAAACACCATATATTTT
CDR3aa: CAWSVGGFSGNTIYF

v_gene: TRBV30
d_gene: .
abundance: .
j_gene: TRBJ2-3
CDR3nt: TGTGCCTGGAGAGACAGTGGGCCAGATACGCAGTATTTT
CDR3aa: CAWRDSGPDTQYF

v_gene: TRBV3-1/TRBV3-2
d_gene: TRBD1
abundance: .
j_gene: TRBJ1-1
CDR3nt: TGTGCCAGCAGCCAAGCGAAGGACAGGCTGTCCCTAGGAGCTTTCTTT
CDR3aa: CASSQAKDRLSLGAFF

v_gene: TRBV10-3
d_gene: TRBD2
abundance: .
j_gene: TRBJ2-1
CDR3nt: TGTGCCATCAGTGAGGCCCAGCGGGGGGGCCATGAGCAGTTCTTC
CDR3aa: CAISEAQRGGHEQFF

v_gene: TRBV2
d_gene: TRBD1
abundance: .
j_gene: TRBJ1-5
CDR3nt: TGTGCCAGCAGTGGGACAGGGGGCAATCAGCCCCAGCATTTT
CDR3aa: CASSGTGGNQPQHF

v_gene: TRBV6-1
d_gene: .
abundance: .
j_gene: TRBJ1-1
CDR3nt: TGTGCCAGCAGTGAAGCTGGACCTCTAGGAGGGGCGAACACTGAAGCTTTCTTT
CDR3aa: CASSEAGPLGGANTEAFF